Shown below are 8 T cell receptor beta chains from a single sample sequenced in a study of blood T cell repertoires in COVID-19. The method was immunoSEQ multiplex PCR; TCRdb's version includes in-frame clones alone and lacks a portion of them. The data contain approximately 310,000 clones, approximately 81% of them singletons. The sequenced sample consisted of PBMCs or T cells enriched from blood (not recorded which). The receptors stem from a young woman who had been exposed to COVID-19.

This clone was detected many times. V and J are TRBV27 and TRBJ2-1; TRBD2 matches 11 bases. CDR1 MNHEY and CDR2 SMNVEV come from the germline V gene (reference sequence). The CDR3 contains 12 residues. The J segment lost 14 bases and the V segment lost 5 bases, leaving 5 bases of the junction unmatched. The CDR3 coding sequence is TGTGCCAGCAGTCCACTAGCGGGAGTTAAGTTCTTC. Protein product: CASSPLAGVKFF.

In nucleotides, the CDR3 is TGTGCCAGCAGCTCCACAGGGTTGGGGGTCAATGAGCAGTTCTTC. Translating it yields CASSSTGLGVNEQFF. The rearrangement uses TRBV3-1 (or the pseudogene TRBV3-2) and TRBJ2-1; TRBD1 might be the D (6 bases). The germline V and J ends were trimmed by 5 bases and 6 bases, with 17 bases remaining between them. The CDR3 consists of 15 residues. CDR1 LGHDT and CDR2 YNNKEL come from the germline V gene (reference sequence).

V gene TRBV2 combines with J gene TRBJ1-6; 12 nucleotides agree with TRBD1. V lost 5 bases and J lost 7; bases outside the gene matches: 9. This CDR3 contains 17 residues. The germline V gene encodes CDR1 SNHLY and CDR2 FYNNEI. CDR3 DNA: TGTGCCAGCAGTTTCACTTGGGACAGGGGGCGAAATTCACCCCTCCACTTT. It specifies CASSFTWDRGRNSPLHF.

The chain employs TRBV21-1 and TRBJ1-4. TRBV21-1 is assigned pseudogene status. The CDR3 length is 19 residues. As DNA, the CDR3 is TGTGCCAGCAGCACCCCTCCCCCCCGAGCGAAGATTATTGATGAAAAACTGTTTTTT. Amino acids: CASSTPPPRAKIIDEKLFF.

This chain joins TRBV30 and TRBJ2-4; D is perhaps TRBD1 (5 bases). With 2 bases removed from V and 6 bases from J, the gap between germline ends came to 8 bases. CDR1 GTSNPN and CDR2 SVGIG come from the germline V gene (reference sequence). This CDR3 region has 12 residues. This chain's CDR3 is CAWSHDRNIQYF. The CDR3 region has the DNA TGTGCCTGGAGTCACGACAGAAACATTCAGTACTTC.

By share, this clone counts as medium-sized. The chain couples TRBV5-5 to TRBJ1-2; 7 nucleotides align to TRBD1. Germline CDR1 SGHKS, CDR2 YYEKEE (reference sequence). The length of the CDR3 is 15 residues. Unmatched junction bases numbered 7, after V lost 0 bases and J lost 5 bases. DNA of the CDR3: TGTGCCAGCAGCTTGGGAGGGGGCGGATATTATGGCTACACCTTC. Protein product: CASSLGGGGYYGYTF.

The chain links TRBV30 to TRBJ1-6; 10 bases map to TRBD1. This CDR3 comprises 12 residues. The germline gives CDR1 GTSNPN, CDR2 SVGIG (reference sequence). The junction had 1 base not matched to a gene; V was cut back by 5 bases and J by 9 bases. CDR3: CAWDRGPSPLHF. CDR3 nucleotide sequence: TGTGCCTGGGACAGGGGGCCTTCACCCCTCCACTTT.

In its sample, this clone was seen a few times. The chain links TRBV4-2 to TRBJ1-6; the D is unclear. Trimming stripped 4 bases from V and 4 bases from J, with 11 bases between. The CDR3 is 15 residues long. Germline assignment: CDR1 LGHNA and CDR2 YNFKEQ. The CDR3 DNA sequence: TGTGCCAGCAGCCCATCCACGGGTTATAATTCACCCCTCCACTTT. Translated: CASSPSTGYNSPLHF.